This TCR beta chain originates from a study of shared clonotypes between healthy human individuals. General study points: Few donors limited the genetic and exposure-history diversity represented. Sampling covered blood only; tissue repertoires likely differ.

Donors had no recently reported acute infections or vaccinations and were HIV-negative. The method was immunoSEQ multiplex PCR; TCRdb's version includes in-frame clones alone and lacks a portion of them. The table lists roughly 2 million clones, under 97% of them singletons. The V gene's germline CDR1 is WSHSY and CDR2 SAAADI. CDR3 length: 11 residues. The junction had 4 bases not matched to a gene; V was cut back by 4 bases and J by 11 bases. Points on this clone: Its antigen is unidentified.

The material sequenced was naive CD4+ T cells sorted from blood. This sample's subset: CD45RA+ positively selected. The chain has TRBV10-2 and TRBJ2-7, with 8 bases lining up with TRBD1. The clonotype originates from a man between 18 and 35 years old in good health. The CDR3 protein is CASSGKQGEYF. DNA of the CDR3: TGCGCCAGCAGTGGAAAACAGGGGGAGTACTTC.